This is a list of T cell receptor beta chains from one sample in a study of blood T cell repertoires in COVID-19. Generated by immunoSEQ multiplex PCR, the TCRdb table keeps only in-frame clones and is missing some. The sample contains a few hundred thousand clones, approximately 84% of which appear only once. The sequenced material came from peripheral blood. The receptors stem from a man in his forties or fifties with acute or convalescent COVID-19. Both conserved end residues are part of each CDR3. The D gene is left open where the match is weak. A clone size is listed for some rows: how often the clone was seen (once, few, many), or a class if it is expanded.

clone size	V gene	D gene	J gene	CDR3 length	CDR3 DNA	CDR3 protein
NA	TRBV5-1	TRBD1	TRBJ2-1	17	TGCGCCAGCAGCTTGGCCGGGGACAGGGGGCGCTTCAATGAGCAGTTCTTC	CASSLAGDRGRFNEQFF
NA	TRBV7-9	TRBD1	TRBJ1-6	15	TGTGCCAGCAGCTTGGGACAGGGTAATAATTCACCCCTCCACTTT	CASSLGQGNNSPLHF
NA	TRBV12-5	NA	TRBJ2-1	15	TGTGCTAGTGGTTTTCCGGGGGGCCCCTACAATGAGCAGTTCTTC	CASGFPGGPYNEQFF
NA	TRBV29-1	TRBD1	TRBJ2-7	14	TGCAGCGCCTACACCGGGACAGTCTCCTACGAGCAGTACTTC	CSAYTGTVSYEQYF
NA	TRBV24-1	NA	TRBJ2-5	12	TGTGCCACCAGTTCGGCAGGGCCGAGATCGAACTTC	CATSSAGPRSNF
NA	TRBV27	TRBD2	TRBJ2-1	14	TGTGCCAGCAGTATAGCGGGGGAACTCAATGAGCAGTTCTTC	CASSIAGELNEQFF
NA	TRBV5-1	NA	TRBJ2-7	12	TGCGCCAGCAGCCCAGGCAGTTACGAGCAGTACTTC	CASSPGSYEQYF
once	TRBV7-6	NA	TRBJ1-3	15	TGTGCCAGCAGCATGACAGCAAACTCTGGAAACACCATATATTTT	CASSMTANSGNTIYF
NA	TRBV3-1/TRBV3-2	NA	TRBJ2-2	16	TGTGCCAGCAGCCAAGAACCAGGGGGAGGTACCGGGGAGCTGTTTTTT	CASSQEPGGGTGELFF
NA	TRBV6-5	NA	TRBJ2-5	14	TGTGCCAGCAGTTACGCCAGGGCCCAAGAGACCCAGTACTTC	CASSYARAQETQYF
NA	TRBV10-3	TRBD1	TRBJ2-7	13	TGTGCCATCAGCCCGGGACAGCGTTACGAGCAGTACTTC	CAISPGQRYEQYF
NA	TRBV3-1/TRBV3-2	TRBD1	TRBJ1-1	16	TGTGCCAGCAGCCTCAACAAGTACAGGGGGAACACTGAAGCTTTCTTT	CASSLNKYRGNTEAFF
NA	TRBV20-1	NA	TRBJ1-6	16	TGCAGTGCTAGTAAACAGGGAGTCTCCTATAATTCACCCCTCCACTTT	CSASKQGVSYNSPLHF
NA	TRBV2	TRBD1	TRBJ1-1	15	TGTGCCAGCAGTGAAGCCGTTGGGACAGGGGTAGAAGCTTTCTTT	CASSEAVGTGVEAFF
NA	TRBV3-1/TRBV3-2	TRBD2	TRBJ2-2	17	TGTGCCAGCAGCCGAACCCTAGCGGGGGGGCGCACCGGGGAGCTGTTTTTT	CASSRTLAGGRTGELFF
once	TRBV21-1	NA	TRBJ2-5	14	TGTGCCAGCAGCGTCCCGAAGGAGCAAGAGACCCAGTACTTC	CASSVPKEQETQYF
NA	TRBV6-6	TRBD1	TRBJ1-6	16	TGTGCCAGCAGTTACGACAGGGGGGAGGCGAATTCACCCCTCCACTTT	CASSYDRGEANSPLHF
NA	TRBV29-1	TRBD2	TRBJ2-3	16	TGCAGCGTGGTAGTGACTAGCGGAAGAGGCACAGATACGCAGTATTTT	CSVVVTSGRGTDTQYF
NA	TRBV5-4	TRBD2	TRBJ2-1	15	TGTGCCAGCAGCTCCCAGCGGGGGACTCCCAATGAGCAGTTCTTC	CASSSQRGTPNEQFF
NA	TRBV9	NA	TRBJ2-2	15	TGTGCCAGCAGCGTAAGGAGCCGGTCCCCCGGGGAGCTGTTTTTT	CASSVRSRSPGELFF
few	TRBV18	NA	TRBJ1-1	16	TGTGCCAGCTCCCAAAACGGGATGACAGGAGACACTGAAGCTTTCTTT	CASSQNGMTGDTEAFF
NA	TRBV9	NA	TRBJ2-7	15	TGTGCCAGCAGCCCAGACTCCCCGGCCCCCTACGAGCAGTACTTC	CASSPDSPAPYEQYF
NA	TRBV2	NA	TRBJ2-6	21	TGTGCCAGCAGCCGTCATGGCGAAGGAGGGAGCGGGTTGGCCGGGGCCAACGTCCTGACTTTC	CASSRHGEGGSGLAGANVLTF
NA	TRBV5-1	NA	TRBJ2-2	16	TGCGCCAGCAGCTTGGATGCTTTCGGGAGCACCGGGGAGCTGTTTTTT	CASSLDAFGSTGELFF
NA	TRBV5-6	TRBD1	TRBJ1-2	14	TGTGCCAGCAGCCGGGGACAGGTGACCTATGGCTACACCTTC	CASSRGQVTYGYTF
once	TRBV4-2	TRBD1	TRBJ2-4	16	TGTGCCAGCAGCCAAGGGACAGGGCCCCAAATCTACATTCAGTACTTC	CASSQGTGPQIYIQYF
few	TRBV7-9	TRBD2	TRBJ2-7	17	TGTGCCAGCAGCTTAAGGGCTAGCGGGGGAAGCTCCTACGAGCAGTACTTC	CASSLRASGGSSYEQYF
NA	TRBV30	NA	TRBJ1-6	15	TGTGCCTGGAGTGTACGGGAAGGGCACAGATCACCCCTCCACTTT	CAWSVREGHRSPLHF
NA	TRBV15	TRBD1	TRBJ2-3	15	TGTGCCACCAGCAGGGACAATACAGGGGGGCATACGCAGTATTTT	CATSRDNTGGHTQYF
NA	TRBV2	NA	TRBJ1-2	14	TGTGCCAGCGCGTCAGGGGCGCGGTTCTATGGCTACACCTTC	CASASGARFYGYTF
NA	TRBV4-1	TRBD2	TRBJ2-1	19	TGCGCCAGCAGCCATGACGGGACTAGCGGGGGGGCCAGGCACAATGAGCAGTTCTTC	CASSHDGTSGGARHNEQFF
NA	TRBV13	TRBD1	TRBJ1-2	16	TGTGCCAGCAGCTCCCCGGACAGGGGGCTTGACTATGGCTACACCTTC	CASSSPDRGLDYGYTF
once	TRBV5-6	NA	TRBJ1-3	14	TGTGCCAGCAGCTTGGTTCAGACTGGAAACACCATATATTTT	CASSLVQTGNTIYF
NA	TRBV5-1	NA	TRBJ2-7	15	TGCGCCAGCAGCCCGGCCCTCAGGGGGGCCTACGAGCAGTACTTC	CASSPALRGAYEQYF
NA	TRBV5-3	NA	TRBJ1-6	17	TGTGCCAGAAGCGGGGAGGGGGGCCCCCAATATAATTCACCCCTCCACTTT	CARSGEGGPQYNSPLHF
once	TRBV30	TRBD1	TRBJ1-1	14	TGTGCCTGGAGTGATGGACAGGGGAACACTGAAGCTTTCTTT	CAWSDGQGNTEAFF
NA	TRBV18	NA	TRBJ1-1	14	TGTGCCAGCTCACCCGCGGCGGGTAACACTGAAGCTTTCTTT	CASSPAAGNTEAFF
NA	TRBV6-6	NA	TRBJ1-2	14	TGTGCCAGCACTCCTTTTGGGGACACACTTGGCTACACCTTC	CASTPFGDTLGYTF
NA	TRBV5-5	NA	TRBJ1-1	14	TGTGCCAGCAGCAATAGACAGTTGGCCACTGAAGCTTTCTTT	CASSNRQLATEAFF
NA	TRBV3-1/TRBV3-2	NA	TRBJ2-2	13	TGTGCCAGCAGCCACAGGGACACCGGGGAGCTGTTTTTT	CASSHRDTGELFF
NA	TRBV30	NA	TRBJ1-5	15	TGTGCCTGGAGTGCCAGGGGATATAGCAATCAGCCCCAGCATTTT	CAWSARGYSNQPQHF
NA	TRBV5-6	NA	TRBJ2-1	16	TGTGCCACCGGCCAACTCAGGGTTTCGCGCTACAATGAGCAGTTCTTC	CATGQLRVSRYNEQFF
NA	TRBV5-1	TRBD2	TRBJ2-2	17	TGCGCCAGCAGCTCCTTCGGGGGGGAAGTCCGCACCGGGGAGCTGTTTTTT	CASSSFGGEVRTGELFF
NA	TRBV27	NA	TRBJ1-6	18	TGTGCCAGCAGTTTATATGCCCGACTAGGCTCCTATAATTCACCCCTCCACTTT	CASSLYARLGSYNSPLHF
NA	TRBV5-1	NA	TRBJ2-1	12	TGCGCCAGCAGCTTTGGAGCATATGAGCAGTTCTTC	CASSFGAYEQFF
NA	TRBV5-1	NA	TRBJ2-3	15	TGCGCCAGCAGTCAAATCAGGGGACGGGTGGATACGCAGTATTTT	CASSQIRGRVDTQYF
NA	TRBV19	TRBD1	TRBJ2-2	15	TGTGCCAGTAGTATAACAGGGGCTAACACCGGGGAGCTGTTTTTT	CASSITGANTGELFF